Each of the 29 T cell receptor beta chains below was sequenced from the same sample in a study of Graves' ophthalmopathy and Graves' hyperthyroidism. RNA transcripts were the template, and TCR beta CDR3 regions were amplified from them. HTBI-primed RT-PCR formed the first round, and a multiplex PCR formed the second. TCRdb called the multiplex PCR reads again in MiXCR, with one record for every CDR3 protein. There are 170,000 or so distinct CDR3 sequences in the sample; over 35% occur only once, and around 5.5% lies in the top ten. Sample: peripheral blood. All receptors derive from a woman in her 40s with Graves' ophthalmopathy.

The V and J genes are TRBV24-1 and TRBJ2-7; possibly TRBD2 for D (6 bases). V lost 0 bases, J lost 4 bases, and 12 bases lay in between. This CDR3 comprises 15 residues. Germline V lookup: CDR1 KGHDR, CDR2 SFDVKD. For the CDR3, the DNA is TGTGCCACCAGTGATTTGCGGGGCGGGGCATACGAGCAGTACTTC. It translates to CATSDLRGGAYEQYF.

The chain has TRBV6-2 or TRBV6-3 and TRBJ1-1, with D perhaps matching TRBD1 (6 bases). The V and J ends lost 5 bases and 3 bases respectively, with 13 bases between them. The length of the CDR3 is 14 residues. Germline V lookup: CDR1 MNHEY, CDR2 SVGEGT. CDR3: CASSNLPGDTEAFF. The CDR3 DNA reads as TGTGCCAGCAGTAACCTACCAGGGGACACTGAAGCTTTCTTT.

The genes are TRBV12-3 or TRBV12-4 and TRBJ1-5, with no clear D. This CDR3 contains 15 residues. The V end was cut by 3 bases, the J end by 4 bases, with 13 bases between. The DNA for the CDR3 is TGTGCCAGCAGTTTGGTCGGCAGCGGGAATCAGCCCCAGCATTTT. Translation: CASSLVGSGNQPQHF.

The gene calls are TRBV30 and TRBJ1-1; no firm D call. V dropped 0 bases and J dropped 2 bases, with 7 bases sitting between them. CDR1 and CDR2 (germline): GTSNPN, SVGIG (reference sequence). The CDR3 contains 13 residues. This CDR3 is CAWSVTANTEAFF. Written as DNA, the CDR3 is TGTGCCTGGAGTGTAACGGCAAACACTGAAGCTTTCTTT.

This clonotype was recorded many times. This chain joins TRBV6-2 or TRBV6-3 and TRBJ1-1; D might be TRBD1 (5 bases). Germline loops: CDR1 MNHEY, CDR2 SVGEGT. V was pared by 8 bases and J by 4 bases, with 8 bases between. This CDR3 has 11 amino acids. The CDR3 here is CASGQGTEAFF. In DNA, the CDR3 is TGTGCCAGCGGCCAGGGCACTGAAGCTTTCTTT.

The chain links TRBV27 to TRBJ2-6; no firm D call. The CDR3 is 15 amino acids. V lost 1 base and J 3 bases, leaving 7 bases between the germline ends. Germline CDR1 and CDR2: MNHEY and SMNVEV (reference sequence). CDR3 sequence reads: CASSLFSLGANVLTF. The CDR3, as DNA: TGTGCCAGCAGTTTATTTAGTCTTGGGGCCAACGTCCTGACTTTC.

V is TRBV2 and J is TRBJ2-5; D ambiguous. Trimming cost V 4 bases and J 2 bases, with 11 bases left between them. This CDR3 is 14 amino acids long. Germline values: CDR1 SNHLY, CDR2 FYNNEI. The CDR3 sequence: CASSVVTPQETQYF. The CDR3 DNA is TGTGCCAGCAGTGTTGTGACTCCTCAAGAGACCCAGTACTTC.

There are many counts of this clonotype. The J gene is TRBJ1-2, the V gene TRBV10-3; 8 bases line up with TRBD1. With V trimmed by 10 bases and J by 7 bases, 5 bases remained unmatched. This CDR3 contains 11 residues. Germline V gene data show CDR1 as ENHRY and CDR2 as SYGVKD. The CDR3 nucleotides are TGTGCCACCTCGACAGGGGTTGGCTACACCTTC. Translated: CATSTGVGYTF.

The chain is built from TRBV12-3 or TRBV12-4 and TRBJ1-1; the D gene is possibly TRBD1 (6 bases). The ends were cut back, 6 bases at V and 4 bases at J, with 12 bases in the middle. This CDR3 is 13 amino acids long. The CDR3 region is CASRKGGSTEAFF. CDR3 nucleotides: TGTGCCAGCAGGAAGGGGGGTAGCACTGAAGCTTTCTTT.

This clonotype was picked up many times. The J gene is TRBJ2-5, the V gene TRBV7-3; D is ambiguous. Trimming took off 3 bases at V and 3 bases at J, with 11 bases between the two ends. Germline CDR1 SGHTA, CDR2 FQGTGA. This CDR3 is built from 14 residues. CDR3 sequence: CASSFSPEKETQYF. The CDR3 DNA reads TGTGCCAGCAGCTTTTCCCCCGAAAAAGAGACCCAGTACTTC.

Many counts were recorded for this clonotype. The chain uses TRBV6-5 and TRBJ2-2, with unresolved D. Trimming shortened V by 6 bases and J by 1 base, and 9 bases separated the two germline ends. CDR1 is MNHEY, CDR2 SVGAGI, per germline. This CDR3 has 14 residues. As DNA, the CDR3 is TGTGCCAGCAGCGTGTCAGGGAACACCGGGGAGCTGTTTTTT. It is translated as CASSVSGNTGELFF.

V gene TRBV7-2 combines with J gene TRBJ2-2, with TRBD2 identical over 8 bases. The J segment lost 6 bases and the V segment lost 5 bases, leaving 5 bases of the junction unmatched. The CDR3 sequence is 14 residues long. Germline values: CDR1 SGHTA, CDR2 FQGNSA. The CDR3 loop reads CASSTTGGPGELFF. CDR3 DNA: TGTGCCAGCAGCACTACGGGGGGGCCCGGGGAGCTGTTTTTT.

This chain joins TRBV7-9 and TRBJ1-2; the match to TRBD1 covers 9 bases. The CDR3 contains 13 residues. CDR1 SEHNR and CDR2 FQNEAQ come from the germline V gene (reference sequence). V shed 5 bases and J 8 bases; nucleotides not matched to a gene: 6. CDR3 sequence (DNA): TGTGCCAGCAGCACAGGGGGCGCAGACGGCTACACCTTC. The encoded protein is CASSTGGADGYTF.

This clonotype was picked up one time. The chain employs TRBV12-3 or TRBV12-4 and TRBJ2-7; 12 bases are a match to TRBD2. The CDR3 sequence is 15 residues long. The trim removed 6 bases at V and 2 bases at J, leaving 5 bases unmatched. Here the CDR3 reads CASSSGTSGPYEQYF. The CDR3 DNA reads as TGTGCCAGCAGCTCCGGGACTAGCGGGCCCTACGAGCAGTACTTC.

This clonotype was found many times. CDR3 sequence: CASSSNDRTSGNTIYF. The CDR3 nucleotides read TGTGCCAGCAGCTCAAACGACAGGACCTCTGGAAACACCATATATTTT. The chain links TRBV9 to TRBJ1-3, with D perhaps TRBD1 (6 bases). This CDR3 contains 16 residues. V dropped 4 bases and J dropped 0 bases, with 14 bases sitting between them. Germline loops: CDR1 SGDLS, CDR2 YYNGEE. The full variable domain, rest sourced from reference TRBV9 and TRBJ1-3, is DSGVTQTPKHLITATGQRVTLRCSPRSGDLSVYWYQQSLDQGLQFLIQYYNGEERAKGNILERFSAQQFPDLHSELNLSSLELGDSALYFCASSSNDRTSGNTIYFGEGSWLTVV.

This clonotype was counted at least ten times. This chain uses TRBV4-3 with TRBJ2-7; D might be TRBD1 (5 bases). CDR1 and CDR2 from the germline V gene are LGHNA and YSLEER. The CDR3 consists of 15 residues. Between the trimmed V and J ends, which lost 0 bases and 3 bases, there was a span of 12 bases. CDR3 coding DNA: TGCGCCAGCAGCCAAGATTGGGCAGGGATCTACGAGCAGTACTTC. Its protein product is CASSQDWAGIYEQYF.

The sample holds many counts of this clonotype. J is TRBJ2-2 and V is TRBV13, with D perhaps matching TRBD1 (6 bases). The germline gives CDR1 PRHDT, CDR2 FYEKMQ (reference sequence). The CDR3 extends over 14 amino acids. Trimming pared 0 bases from V and 4 bases from J, leaving 6 bases between. CDR3 coding DNA: TGTGCCAGCAGCTTAGGGACAGGCACCGGGGAGCTGTTTTTT. The encoded protein is CASSLGTGTGELFF.

There are a few counts of this clonotype. The chain links TRBV28 to TRBJ2-7; 10 bases are a match to TRBD2. The ends lost 6 bases at V and 2 bases at J; junction bases unmatched: 7. The CDR3 is made up of 15 amino acids. CDR1 and CDR2 (germline): MDHEN, SYDVKM. CDR3 region: CASRTRAGGPYEQYF. CDR3 nucleotides: TGTGCCAGCAGAACCAGAGCGGGAGGGCCCTACGAGCAGTACTTC. The full variable domain, with the rest looked up from reference TRBV28 and TRBJ2-7, is DVKVTQSSRYLVKRTGEKVFLECVQDMDHENMFWYRQDPGLGLRLIYFSYDVKMKEKGDIPEGYSVSREKKERFSLILESASTNQTSMYLCASRTRAGGPYEQYFGPGTRLTVT.

The rearrangement uses TRBV10-3 and TRBJ2-5, with D perhaps TRBD1 (5 bases). The CDR3 spans 13 residues. Germline V gene lookup returns CDR1 ENHRY and CDR2 SYGVKD. Deletions cut 6 bases from V and 1 base from J, with 9 bases between. CDR3 coding DNA: TGTGCCATCAGCCTCAGGGCCCAAGAGACCCAGTACTTC. This translates into CAISLRAQETQYF.

The sample holds many counts of this clonotype. The V call is TRBV2, the J call TRBJ1-2; a possible D gene is TRBD1 (6 bases). The V gene lost 11 bases and the J gene lost 1 base, with 11 bases spanning the gap. The V gene's germline CDR1 is SNHLY and CDR2 FYNNEI. This CDR3 region has 12 residues. The CDR3 protein is CAGDTLNYGYTF. The DNA of the CDR3 is TGTGCCGGGGACACCCTTAACTATGGCTACACCTTC.

This clonotype was seen at least ten times. The chain joins TRBV6-4 to TRBJ2-5; D remains ambiguous. The CDR3 totals 15 residues. Trimming took off 1 base at V and 2 bases at J, with 11 bases between the two ends. In germline, CDR1 is MRHNA, CDR2 SNTAGT. CDR3 protein: CASSDYSETQETQYF. In DNA form, the CDR3 reads TGTGCCAGCAGTGACTACAGCGAGACTCAAGAGACCCAGTACTTC.

The chain employs TRBV11-2 and TRBJ2-7; D remains ambiguous. Trimming shortened V by 0 bases and J by 3 bases, and 6 bases separated the two germline ends. The germline V gene has CDR1 SGHAT and CDR2 FQNNGV. This CDR3 region has 13 residues. The CDR3 nucleotides are TGTGCCAGCAGCTTAGACCCTTACTACGAGCAGTACTTC. Encoded protein: CASSLDPYYEQYF. Drawing the rest from reference TRBV11-2 and TRBJ2-7, the complete variable domain is EAGVAQSPRYKIIEKRQSVAFWCNPISGHATLYWYQQILGQGPKLLIQFQNNGVVDDSQLPKDRFSAERLKGVDSTLKIQPAKLEDSAVYLCASSLDPYYEQYFGPGTRLTVT.

This clonotype was observed many times. One junction end disagrees with the germline gene, perhaps due to a read error. V and J are TRBV5-5 and TRBJ2-4; possibly TRBD2 for D (6 bases). The germline V gene encodes CDR1 SGHKS and CDR2 YYEKEE (reference sequence). The CDR3 has 11 amino acids. The CDR3 spells CASSLVRDLCF. The CDR3, as DNA: TGTGCCAGCAGCTTGGTGCGGGACCTGTGCTTC.

The V and J genes are TRBV12-3 or TRBV12-4 and TRBJ2-5, with TRBD2 matching over 8 bases. The CDR3 is 16 residues long. With 2 bases clipped from V and 3 bases from J, the junction kept 8 bases outside the gene matches. CDR3: CASSLHFPAGEETQYF. CDR3 coding DNA: TGTGCCAGCAGTTTACACTTCCCAGCGGGAGAAGAGACCCAGTACTTC.

The gene calls are TRBV6-1 and TRBJ2-2; perhaps TRBD1 as D (5 bases). Deletions cut 6 bases from V and 1 base from J, with 15 bases between. CDR3 length: 16 residues. In germline, CDR1 is MNHNS, CDR2 SASEGT. The CDR3 loop is CASRDTGALNTGELFF. CDR3 DNA: TGTGCCAGCAGAGATACAGGAGCCCTGAACACCGGGGAGCTGTTTTTT.

V is TRBV6-5 and J is TRBJ2-5; unclear D gene. Trimming stripped 8 bases from V and 5 bases from J, with 12 bases between. The CDR3 covers 12 residues. CDR1 and CDR2 from the germline V gene are MNHEY and SVGAGI. This chain's CDR3 is CASASTGETQYF. DNA for the CDR3: TGTGCCAGCGCCTCGACTGGGGAGACCCAGTACTTC.

The V and J genes are TRBV7-2 and TRBJ1-1, with unresolved D. The CDR3 has 14 residues. The germline V gene has CDR1 SGHTA and CDR2 FQGNSA. V lost 4 bases and J 2 bases, leaving 11 bases between the germline ends. CDR3 amino acids: CASSSQFPNTEAFF. DNA of the CDR3: TGTGCCAGCAGCTCACAGTTTCCCAACACTGAAGCTTTCTTT.

This sequence joins TRBV12-3 or TRBV12-4 and TRBJ2-5, with D perhaps matching TRBD1 (5 bases). This CDR3 region has 15 residues. The ends were cut back, 4 bases at V and 0 bases at J, with 12 bases in the middle. In DNA, the CDR3 is TGTGCCAGCAGTTCAGCCGGACACAACCAAGAGACCCAGTACTTC. Protein product: CASSSAGHNQETQYF.

This chain uses TRBV7-6 with TRBJ2-7; 7 nucleotides align to TRBD1. The V segment lost 1 base and the J segment 0 bases; nucleotides outside the gene matches: 3. The CDR3 length is 15 residues. Germline CDR1 is SGHVS and CDR2 is FNYEAQ. The CDR3 loop reads CASSLDDRVSYEQYF. CDR3 coding DNA: TGTGCCAGCAGCTTAGATGACAGGGTCTCCTACGAGCAGTACTTC.